Sequencing of this T cell receptor (beta chain) was carried out in a study of blood T cells in healthy people across ages. General study points: It was found that TCR beta diversity correlated strongly with the percentage of naive T cells. CMV infection status of these donors was not known.

Next came a second PCR, run for about 7 to 11 cycles, which used a sample-barcoded 5' primer along with a J-beta primer mix. Unique molecular identifiers of 12 random nucleotides labeled each cDNA. TCRdb re-derived calls from the 5' RACE reads in MiXCR, one entry per CDR3 protein. The table includes approximately 2,000,000 distinct CDR3 sequences, 39% detected once. The CDR3 has 16 residues. Trimming removed 7 bases from V and 9 bases from J; junction bases left unmatched: 16. The germline CDR1 and CDR2 sequences are SGHDT and YYEEEE. This clonotype has a handful of counts. Its matching antigen is unknown.

The TCR was taken from a human donor in good health. The chain carries TRBV5-6 and TRBJ2-1; TRBD2 matches 10 bases. Sequencing used blood. Written as DNA, the CDR3 is TGTGCCAGCGGCCCACCAGAGGAGCGGGGGGGCGTTGAGCAGTTCTTC. It is translated as CASGPPEERGGVEQFF.